The 22 T cell receptor beta chains listed next were all sequenced from one sample in a study of blood T cell repertoires in COVID-19. TCRdb's copy holds only in-frame clones and misses some; the assay was immunoSEQ multiplex PCR. The sample lists under 250,000 clones, about four fifths occurring once. Source material: PBMCs or T cells enriched from blood (not recorded which). These TCRs come from a woman aged 40 to 50 who had been exposed to COVID-19.

The rearrangement links TRBV4-2 to TRBJ1-2, with D perhaps matching TRBD1 (6 bases). From germline, CDR1 is LGHNA and CDR2 YNFKEQ. V lost 1 base and J lost 7, with 13 bases in between. The CDR3 runs to 14 residues. The CDR3 spells CASSQAYRDGGYTF. In nucleotides, the CDR3 is TGTGCCAGCAGCCAAGCTTACAGGGATGGTGGCTACACCTTC.

This clone occurred once. The V call is TRBV2, the J call TRBJ1-5, with 7 bases that match TRBD1. This CDR3 has 17 residues. The germline CDR1 and CDR2 sequences are SNHLY and FYNNEI. J was trimmed by 0 bases and V by 4 bases; bases with no gene match: 9. The CDR3 reads CASSGTGASHSNQPQHF. CDR3 in DNA: TGTGCCAGCAGTGGAACAGGGGCCTCCCATAGCAATCAGCCCCAGCATTTT.

For the CDR3, the DNA is TGTGCCAGTAGCCAAAGCGGACAAGAGACCCAGTACTTC. It is translated as CASSQSGQETQYF. The chain is built from TRBV19 and TRBJ2-5, with a tentative D call TRBD2 (5 bases). Trimming shortened V by 6 bases and J by 2 bases, and 10 bases separated the two germline ends. CDR1 and CDR2 (germline): LNHDA, SQIVND (reference sequence). The CDR3 spans 13 residues.

The chain uses TRBV14 and TRBJ1-6; 7 bases line up with TRBD1. Germline loops: CDR1 SGHDN, CDR2 FVKESK. The junction had 10 bases not matched to a gene; V was cut back by 5 bases and J by 9 bases. The CDR3 is 15 residues long. CDR3 bases: TGTGCCAGCAGCGGAAGGGGGCCGGGGGTTTCACCCCTCCACTTT. Protein sequence: CASSGRGPGVSPLHF. The full variable domain, in which reference TRBV14 and TRBJ1-6 provide the parts outside the CDR3, is EAGVTQFPSHSVIEKGQTVTLRCDPISGHDNLYWYRRVMGKEIKFLLHFVKESKQDESGMPNNRFLAERTGGTYSTLKVQPAELEDSGVYFCASSGRGPGVSPLHFGNGTRLTVT.

The chain employs TRBV3-1 (or the pseudogene TRBV3-2) and TRBJ1-1; TRBD1 is a possible D gene (5 bases). CDR1 is LGHDT and CDR2 is YNNKEL in the germline V gene (reference sequence). This CDR3 is 14 amino acids long. The ends were cut back, 4 bases at V and 3 bases at J, with 12 bases in the middle. The CDR3 bases are TGTGCCAGCAGCCTCAGGGAGGTGGACACTGAAGCTTTCTTT. The encoded protein is CASSLREVDTEAFF.

This chain links TRBV7-3 with TRBJ2-3; 7 positions agree with TRBD1. V lost 5 bases, J lost 5 bases, and 4 bases stayed unmatched. Germline loops: CDR1 SGHTA, CDR2 FQGTGA. The CDR3 length is 13 residues. CDR3 coding DNA: TGTGCCAGCAGCCAACAGGGGAAAGATACGCAGTATTTT. Amino acids: CASSQQGKDTQYF. Filled out from reference TRBV7-3 and TRBJ2-3, the complete variable domain reads GAGVSQTPSNKVTEKGKYVELRCDPISGHTALYWYRQSLGQGPEFLIYFQGTGAADDSGLPNDRFFAVRPEGSVSTLKIQRTERGDSAVYLCASSQQGKDTQYFGPGTRLTVL.

The chain is built from TRBV5-1 and TRBJ1-2; 7 bases agree with TRBD1. The CDR3 consists of 13 residues. Germline V gives CDR1 SGHRS, CDR2 YFSETQ. The J segment lost 3 bases and the V segment lost 1 base, leaving 0 bases of the junction unmatched. CDR3 DNA sequence: TGCGCCAGCAGCTTGACAGGGGACTATGGCTACACCTTC. It specifies CASSLTGDYGYTF.

The chain combines TRBV19 with TRBJ1-5; 9 bases align to TRBD1. Germline CDR1 reads LNHDA; CDR2 reads SQIVND (reference sequence). The J segment lost 1 base and the V segment lost 9 bases, leaving 7 bases of the junction unmatched. The CDR3 is 15 amino acids. This CDR3 reads CASSTDRGSNQPQHF. CDR3 nucleotides: TGTGCCAGCTCGACGGACAGGGGAAGCAATCAGCCCCAGCATTTT. Using reference TRBV19 and TRBJ1-5 for the parts outside the CDR3, the full variable domain is DGGITQSPKYLFRKEGQNVTLSCEQNLNHDAMYWYRQDPGQGLRLIYYSQIVNDFQKGDIAEGYSVSREKKESFPLTVTSAQKNPTAFYLCASSTDRGSNQPQHFGDGTRLSIL.

V gene TRBV29-1 combines with J gene TRBJ2-4; the D is unclear. Germline V lookup: CDR1 SQVTM, CDR2 ANQGSEA. Trimming left V 2 bases short and J 7 bases short, with 18 bases between. The CDR3 runs 15 residues. The CDR3 protein is CSVEKISGWVNIQYF. Here the CDR3 DNA reads TGCAGCGTTGAAAAGATCTCAGGTTGGGTCAACATTCAGTACTTC. Together with reference TRBV29-1 and TRBJ2-4, the CDR3 gives the full variable domain: SAVISQKPSRDICQRGTSLTIQCQVDSQVTMMFWYRQQPGQSLTLIATANQGSEATYESGFVIDKFPISRPNLTFSTLTVSNMSPEDSSIYLCSVEKISGWVNIQYFGAGTRLSVL.

The chain is built from TRBV12-5 and TRBJ2-2; 10 bases match TRBD1. Germline loops: CDR1 LGHNT, CDR2 FRNRAP. The ends lost 1 base at V and 3 bases at J; junction bases unmatched: 5. This CDR3 has 17 amino acids. Here the CDR3 DNA reads TGTGCTAGTGGTTTGGCCTCCGGGACAGGGGACACCGGGGAGCTGTTTTTT. Translated: CASGLASGTGDTGELFF.

The chain recombines TRBV15 with TRBJ1-2, with TRBD1 identical over 7 bases. CDR1 LNHNV and CDR2 YYDKDF come from the germline V gene (reference sequence). Unmatched junction bases numbered 8, after V lost 5 bases and J lost 8 bases. The CDR3 runs 13 residues. CDR3 nucleotide sequence: TGTGCCACCAGCCGGGACAGTCCTTTGGGCTACACCTTC. Translated: CATSRDSPLGYTF.

The J gene is TRBJ2-7, the V gene TRBV11-2, with 11 bases that match TRBD2. The junction had 5 bases not matched to a gene; V was cut back by 2 bases and J by 2 bases. Germline CDR1 SGHAT, CDR2 FQNNGV. This CDR3 comprises 16 residues. The DNA for the CDR3 is TGTGCCAGCAGCTTAACTAGCGGGGGCAATGCCTACGAGCAGTACTTC. Translation: CASSLTSGGNAYEQYF.

This clone rates as medium-sized. The chain carries TRBV15 and TRBJ1-5; tentatively, D is TRBD1 (5 bases). Germline V gene data show CDR1 as LNHNV and CDR2 as YYDKDF (reference sequence). The CDR3 consists of 16 residues. Trimming shortened V by 1 base and J by 3 bases, and 13 bases separated the two germline ends. CDR3 amino acids: CATSRGGAGPNQPQHF. As DNA, the CDR3 is TGTGCCACCAGCAGAGGGGGCGCGGGGCCCAATCAGCCCCAGCATTTT. Using reference TRBV15 and TRBJ1-5 for the parts outside the CDR3, the full variable domain is DAMVIQNPRYQVTQFGKPVTLSCSQTLNHNVMYWYQQKSSQAPKLLFHYYDKDFNNEADTPDNFQSRRPNTSFCFLDIRSPGLGDTAMYLCATSRGGAGPNQPQHFGDGTRLSIL.

The rearrangement joins TRBV18 to TRBJ1-1, with a tentative D call TRBD1 (5 bases). The germline gives CDR1 KGHSH, CDR2 LQKENI. Trimming took off 1 base at V and 1 base at J, with 7 bases between the two ends. The CDR3 spans 14 residues. CDR3 protein: CASSPRTQNTEAFF. The DNA for the CDR3 is TGTGCCAGCTCACCACGGACACAGAACACTGAAGCTTTCTTT.

This clone was picked up one time. The chain couples TRBV5-1 to TRBJ2-1; 9 nucleotides align to TRBD2. The V gene end was trimmed by 4 bases and the J gene end by 6 bases; junction bases not matched to a gene: 8. The germline gives CDR1 SGHRS, CDR2 YFSETQ. The CDR3 runs to 15 residues. CDR3: CASSVLAGGTNEQFF. The CDR3 DNA follows: TGCGCCAGCAGCGTCCTGGCGGGGGGGACCAATGAGCAGTTCTTC.

This clone was found once. The chain couples TRBV21-1 to TRBJ2-2; the D call of TRBD2 is as the table states it, not checked on the DNA. TRBV21-1 constitutes a pseudogene. This CDR3 spans 17 amino acids. The CDR3 reads CASSKGVAGICTGELFF. The DNA for the CDR3 is TGTGCCAGCAGCAAAGGAGTAGCGGGGATCTGTACCGGGGAGCTGTTTTTT.

The rearrangement joins TRBV4-2 to TRBJ1-6; D not certain. Germline V lookup: CDR1 LGHNA, CDR2 YNFKEQ. V lost 0 bases and J lost 7, with 22 bases in between. The CDR3 totals 19 residues. CDR3 residues: CASSQDDGSSEGTNSPLHF. CDR3 DNA sequence: TGTGCCAGCAGCCAAGATGACGGGTCAAGTGAGGGAACGAATTCACCCCTCCACTTT.

The V call is TRBV5-1, the J call TRBJ1-1; 11 nucleotides align to TRBD1. The V segment lost 3 bases and the J segment 5 bases; nucleotides outside the gene matches: 3. The CDR3 runs 14 residues. Germline assignment: CDR1 SGHRS and CDR2 YFSETQ. CDR3 sequence (DNA): TGCGCCAGCAGCTCAGGGGACAGGGGGACTGAAGCTTTCTTT. Encoded protein: CASSSGDRGTEAFF.

The J gene is TRBJ1-4, the V gene TRBV7-6, with 9 bases matching TRBD1. The CDR3 consists of 15 residues. Germline assignment: CDR1 SGHVS and CDR2 FNYEAQ. The junction had 8 bases not matched to a gene; V was cut back by 5 bases and J by 7 bases. CDR3 sequence reads: CASSARDREGEKLFF. The CDR3 DNA is TGTGCCAGCAGCGCCCGGGACAGGGAAGGTGAAAAACTGTTTTTT.

The rearrangement links TRBV4-1 to TRBJ2-2, with 11 nucleotides matching TRBD2. V lost 3 bases to trimming and J lost 3 bases; unmatched junction nucleotides: 6. The CDR3 extends over 17 amino acids. Germline CDR1 is MGHRA and CDR2 is YSYEKL. This chain's CDR3 is CASSQSSGGADTGELFF. CDR3 nucleotide sequence: TGCGCCAGCAGCCAGAGTAGCGGGGGGGCGGACACCGGGGAGCTGTTTTTT.

This clone was counted once. This chain connects TRBV3-1 (or the pseudogene TRBV3-2) to TRBJ1-4, with D maybe TRBD1 (6 bases). Trimming cost V 3 bases and J 5 bases, with 10 bases left between them. This CDR3 contains 14 residues. CDR1 is LGHDT, CDR2 YNNKEL, per germline (reference sequence). CDR3 residues: CASSHSRGNEKLFF. DNA for the CDR3: TGTGCCAGCAGCCACTCCAGGGGCAATGAAAAACTGTTTTTT.

The chain carries TRBV7-2 and TRBJ2-5; 12 bases line up with TRBD2. Trimming removed 1 base from V and 11 bases from J; junction bases left unmatched: 5. From germline, CDR1 is SGHTA and CDR2 FQGNSA. The CDR3 sequence is 14 residues long. The CDR3 region has the DNA TGTGCCAGCAGCTTAGGGCTAGCGGGGGGGAAGCAGTACTTC. Amino acids: CASSLGLAGGKQYF.